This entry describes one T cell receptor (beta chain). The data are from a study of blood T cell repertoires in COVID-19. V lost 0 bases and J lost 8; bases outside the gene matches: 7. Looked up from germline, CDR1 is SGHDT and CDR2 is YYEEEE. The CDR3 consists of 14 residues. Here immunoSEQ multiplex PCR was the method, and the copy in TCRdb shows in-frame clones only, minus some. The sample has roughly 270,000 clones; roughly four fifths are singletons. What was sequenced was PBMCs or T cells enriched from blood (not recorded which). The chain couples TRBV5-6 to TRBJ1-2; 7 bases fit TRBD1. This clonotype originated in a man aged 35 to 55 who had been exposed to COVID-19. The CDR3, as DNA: TGTGCCAGCAGCTTGGGATTGACAGGGAGCGGCTACACCTTC. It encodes CASSLGLTGSGYTF. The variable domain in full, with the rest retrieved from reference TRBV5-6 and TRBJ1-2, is DAGVTQSPTHLIKTRGQQVTLRCSPKSGHDTVSWYQQALGQGPQFIFQYYEEEERQRGNFPDRFSGHQFPNYSSELNVNALLLGDSALYLCASSLGLTGSGYTFGSGTRLTVV.